This T cell receptor (beta chain) was captured in a study of PD-L1 blockade in urothelial cancer. Study-wide background: Patients started atezolizumab around 2014, 1,200 mg intravenously every 3 weeks. A median blood sample held approximately 150,000 T cells and 80,000 or so unique TCRs.

Study-wide results and caveats: Stronger expansion of tumor-associated clones in blood at 3 weeks distinguished durable-benefit patients.

The germline V gene has CDR1 SNHLY and CDR2 FYNNEI. The CDR3 covers 14 residues. V was cut by 10 bases and J by 0 bases, with 12 bases left in between. On this clone: Its antigen is unknown.

Produced via immunoSEQ multiplex PCR; TCRdb's table is partial and in-frame only. Counted here are about 91,000 clones, roughly 90% occurring once; the ten biggest clones make up approximately 10%. The TCR was taken from a man aged 60 to 69 with urothelial cancer. This sequence joins TRBV2 and TRBJ1-4, with a tentative D call TRBD1 (5 bases). The material was PBMCs, obtained around atezolizumab (anti-PD-L1) treatment. The DNA of the CDR3 is TGTGCCACAACAGGAGTCGCAACTAATGAAAAACTGTTTTTT. It is translated as CATTGVATNEKLFF.